This entry lists 21 T cell receptor beta chains sequenced from one sample in a study of graft-versus-host responses after intestinal transplantation. No antigen has been assigned to these receptors. TCRdb keeps only in-frame clones here, not all; method: immunoSEQ multiplex PCR. The sample has about 70,000 clones, less than 95% seen once. Specimen: unstimulated CD8+ T cells sorted from spleen or lymph node cells, collected before intestinal transplant. The receptors stem from a human donor who received an intestinal transplant.

This clone came up once. The rearrangement links TRBV6-1 to TRBJ1-2, with 8 bases matching TRBD1. Germline V gives CDR1 MNHNS, CDR2 SASEGT. With 1 base clipped from V and 3 bases from J, the junction kept 7 bases outside the gene matches. This CDR3 region has 16 residues. The CDR3 nucleotides read TGTGCCAGCAGTGAAGTGGCAGGGGGCCGATACTATGGCTACACCTTC. This translates into CASSEVAGGRYYGYTF.

The genes are TRBV21-1 and TRBJ2-7; the table's D call, TRBD1, has no DNA check behind it. TRBV21-1 is recorded as a pseudogene. The CDR3 is made up of 15 amino acids. CDR3 DNA: TGTGCCAGCAGCCCGCATAGGGACAGGGAGGACGAGCAGTACTTC. Translation gives CASSPHRDREDEQYF.

V gene TRBV9 combines with J gene TRBJ2-7; possible D gene TRBD2, 7 bases. From germline, CDR1 is SGDLS and CDR2 YYNGEE. Between the trimmed V and J ends, which lost 0 bases and 2 bases, there was a span of 12 bases. The CDR3 spans 15 residues. The CDR3 spells CASSVGAGAAYEQYF. DNA for the CDR3: TGTGCCAGCAGCGTAGGTGCGGGGGCCGCCTACGAGCAGTACTTC.

The CDR3 protein is CASSPWTSGGALETQYF. CDR3 nucleotides: TGTGCCAGCAGCCCCTGGACTAGCGGGGGGGCCTTAGAGACCCAGTACTTC. The chain is built from TRBV9 and TRBJ2-5, with TRBD2 identical over 15 bases. The CDR3 has 17 amino acids. The V gene end was trimmed by 4 bases and the J gene end by 4 bases; junction bases not matched to a gene: 8. Germline CDR1 SGDLS, CDR2 YYNGEE.

Only one count was recorded for this clone. This sample also contains other DNA sequences that code for the same CDR3. The CDR3 sequence is CSAPTENTEAFF. Written as DNA, the CDR3 is TGCAGCGCCCCGACAGAGAACACTGAAGCTTTCTTT. V is TRBV29-1 and J is TRBJ1-1; TRBD1 is a possible D gene (5 bases). CDR3 size: 12 residues. The V end was cut by 7 bases, the J end by 1 base, with 10 bases between. Germline V gene lookup returns CDR1 SQVTM and CDR2 ANQGSEA.

This chain links TRBV7-3 with TRBJ1-1; D remains unclear. CDR3 length: 14 amino acids. Germline values: CDR1 SGHTA, CDR2 FQGTGA. V lost 5 bases and J 1 base, leaving 11 bases between the germline ends. CDR3 nucleotides: TGTGCCAGCAGCATTACAGCTACGAACACTGAAGCTTTCTTT. Residues: CASSITATNTEAFF.

This clone showed up just a few times. V gene TRBV7-6 combines with J gene TRBJ2-1, with D maybe TRBD1 (5 bases). Trimming shortened V by 5 bases and J by 9 bases, and 8 bases separated the two germline ends. There are 11 residues in the CDR3. CDR1 is SGHVS and CDR2 is FNYEAQ in the germline V gene. CDR3 amino acids: CASSQGVEQFF. DNA for the CDR3: TGTGCCAGCAGCCAAGGGGTTGAGCAGTTCTTC.

Comments on this clone: Sequence at one end of the junction differs from germline and may be a read error. The chain carries TRBV7-7 and TRBJ2-5; tentatively, D is TRBD2 (5 bases). The CDR3 length is 14 residues. Germline V gene lookup returns CDR1 SSHAT and CDR2 FNYEAQ (reference sequence). Here the CDR3 DNA reads TGTGCTAGCAGCAGGACTGAGTACCAAGAGACCCAGTACTTC. Translating gives CASSRTEYQETQYF. The complete variable domain, with remaining parts taken from reference TRBV7-7 and TRBJ2-5, reads GAGVSQSPRYKVTKRGQDVTLRCDPISSHATLYWYQQALGQGPEFLTYFNYEAQPDKSGLPSDRFSAERPEGSISTLTIQRTEQRDSAMYRCASSRTEYQETQYFGPGTRLLVL.

The chain links TRBV9 to TRBJ2-1; 7 bases map to TRBD1. Germline-derived CDR1 and CDR2 are SGDLS and YYNGEE. The ends lost 4 bases at V and 6 bases at J; junction bases unmatched: 7. This CDR3 contains 14 residues. In DNA, the CDR3 is TGTGCCAGCAGCCCCCGAGACAGGGCCAATGAGCAGTTCTTC. It encodes CASSPRDRANEQFF.

The rearrangement links TRBV9 to TRBJ2-2, with D possibly matching TRBD2 (5 bases). The CDR3 totals 15 residues. Per germline, CDR1 SGDLS and CDR2 YYNGEE. Trimming took 4 bases from V and 1 from J, leaving 11 bases between them. CDR3 DNA: TGTGCCAGCAGCTTCCGCGGGCAGAACACCGGGGAGCTGTTTTTT. This codes for CASSFRGQNTGELFF.

The CDR3 loop is CASSAQGAYNEQFF. The CDR3 coding sequence is TGTGCCAGCAGCGCTCAAGGGGCCTACAATGAGCAGTTCTTC. V gene TRBV6-5 combines with J gene TRBJ2-1; tentative D call: TRBD1 (5 bases). Germline loops: CDR1 MNHEY, CDR2 SVGAGI. V gave up 6 bases and J gave up 2 bases, with 11 bases separating them. The CDR3 is 14 residues long.

The table lists this clone with a count of one. The genes are TRBV10-3 and TRBJ1-2; 9 nucleotides match TRBD1. The CDR3 length is 14 residues. V trimming: 3 bases; J trimming: 6 bases; junction bases outside the gene matches: 5. The germline gives CDR1 ENHRY, CDR2 SYGVKD. CDR3 protein: CAISDRTGADGYTF. The DNA of the CDR3 is TGTGCCATCAGTGATCGGACAGGGGCGGATGGCTACACCTTC.

This clone was seen just once. CDR3 DNA: TGTGCCAGCAGTGACTCGAATCCGGCGGGCGAAAAACTGTTTTTT. Translating gives CASSDSNPAGEKLFF. This sequence joins TRBV6-4 and TRBJ1-4; D gene uncertain. The germline V gene has CDR1 MRHNA and CDR2 SNTAGT. This CDR3 is 15 amino acids long. Trimming removed 0 bases at V and 8 bases at J, with 13 bases between.

The J gene is TRBJ2-2, the V gene TRBV27, with D possibly TRBD1 on 6 matching bases. Germline V gives CDR1 MNHEY, CDR2 SMNVEV (reference sequence). CDR3 length: 15 residues. Between the trimmed V and J ends, which lost 2 bases and 7 bases, there was a span of 14 bases. The CDR3 DNA reads as TGTGCCAGCAGTTTAACAGGGCAATCTGGCGGGGAGCTGTTTTTT. This translates into CASSLTGQSGGELFF.

V usage is TRBV2 and J usage is TRBJ2-1; 8 positions agree with TRBD2. This CDR3 spans 18 amino acids. Germline V gene lookup returns CDR1 SNHLY and CDR2 FYNNEI. After removal of 1 base from V and 0 bases from J, the junction contained 8 bases not matched to a gene. CDR3 in amino acids: CASSEGGLGTSSYNEQFF. The DNA of the CDR3 is TGTGCCAGCAGTGAAGGGGGTTTAGGGACTAGCTCCTACAATGAGCAGTTCTTC. Combining the CDR3 with reference TRBV2 and TRBJ2-1 gives the whole variable domain EPEVTQTPSHQVTQMGQEVILRCVPISNHLYFYWYRQILGQKVEFLVSFYNNEISEKSEIFDDQFSVERPDGSNFTLKIRSTKLEDSAMYFCASSEGGLGTSSYNEQFFGPGTRLTVL.

This clone showed up just once. The V call is TRBV29-1, the J call TRBJ2-5; TRBD1 might be the D (5 bases). The CDR3 covers 12 residues. The germline V gene has CDR1 SQVTM and CDR2 ANQGSEA. Trimming cost V 2 bases and J 3 bases, with 7 bases left between them. In nucleotides, the CDR3 is TGCAGCGTTGAACAGGGTGAAGAGACCCAGTACTTC. It encodes CSVEQGEETQYF.

The chain couples TRBV27 to TRBJ2-1; 8 nucleotides match TRBD1. The J segment lost 4 bases and the V segment lost 5 bases, leaving 13 bases of the junction unmatched. The CDR3 spans 17 residues. Germline values: CDR1 MNHEY, CDR2 SMNVEV (reference sequence). CDR3 DNA sequence: TGTGCCAGCAGTCCACAAACCGGACAGGGTGGGTACAATGAGCAGTTCTTC. It translates to CASSPQTGQGGYNEQFF.

The V call is TRBV10-3, the J call TRBJ2-7; 14 bases are shared with TRBD2. CDR1 is ENHRY, CDR2 SYGVKD, per germline. V gave up 10 bases and J gave up 2 bases; unmatched junction bases: 10. The CDR3 is made up of 16 amino acids. CDR3 in amino acids: CATRLGLAGGTYEQYF. CDR3 DNA: TGTGCCACCCGACTTGGACTAGCGGGGGGCACCTACGAGCAGTACTTC.

The V gene is TRBV19, the J gene TRBJ2-5; the D is unclear. CDR3 length equals 12 residues. V lost 6 bases to trimming and J lost 6 bases, with 11 bases between them. Germline CDR1 is LNHDA and CDR2 is SQIVND (reference sequence). The CDR3 region is CASSGPGKTQYF. The CDR3 coding sequence is TGTGCCAGTAGCGGCCCGGGTAAGACCCAGTACTTC. The full variable domain, its missing parts supplied by reference TRBV19 and TRBJ2-5, is DGGITQSPKYLFRKEGQNVTLSCEQNLNHDAMYWYRQDPGQGLRLIYYSQIVNDFQKGDIAEGYSVSREKKESFPLTVTSAQKNPTAFYLCASSGPGKTQYFGPGTRLLVL.

The count of this clone is one. The chain joins TRBV7-3 to TRBJ1-1; the D is unclear. Germline CDR1 SGHTA, CDR2 FQGTGA. V was shortened by 5 bases and J by 1 base, with 14 bases between the two germline ends. The CDR3 consists of 15 residues. CDR3 DNA sequence: TGTGCCAGCAGCCCCGATGAGGGAACGAACACTGAAGCTTTCTTT. Translating gives CASSPDEGTNTEAFF.

The V and J genes are TRBV7-8 and TRBJ2-6, with no clear D. The CDR3 spans 15 residues. V lost 5 bases, J lost 4 bases, and 12 bases lay in between. Germline V gene sequence: CDR1 SGHVS, CDR2 FQNEAQ. The CDR3 nucleotides read TGTGCCAGCAGCCTACTGGGCTTCGGGGCCAACGTCCTGACTTTC. This sequence encodes CASSLLGFGANVLTF.